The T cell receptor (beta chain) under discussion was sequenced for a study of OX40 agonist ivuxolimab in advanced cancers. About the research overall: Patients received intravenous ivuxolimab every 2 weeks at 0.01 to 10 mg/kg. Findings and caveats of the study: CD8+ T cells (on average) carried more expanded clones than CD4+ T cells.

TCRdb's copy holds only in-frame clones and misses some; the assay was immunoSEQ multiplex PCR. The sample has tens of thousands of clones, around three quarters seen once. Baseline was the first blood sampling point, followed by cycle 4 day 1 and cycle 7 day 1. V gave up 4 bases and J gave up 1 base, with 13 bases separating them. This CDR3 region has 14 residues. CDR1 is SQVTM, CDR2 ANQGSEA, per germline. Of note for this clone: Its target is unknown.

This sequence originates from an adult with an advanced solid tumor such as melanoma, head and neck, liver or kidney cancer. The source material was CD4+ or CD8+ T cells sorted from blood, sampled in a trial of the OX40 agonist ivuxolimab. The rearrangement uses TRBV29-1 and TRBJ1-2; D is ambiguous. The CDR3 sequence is CSVGVHQDNYGYTF. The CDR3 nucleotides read TGCAGCGTTGGGGTACACCAGGATAACTATGGCTACACCTTC.